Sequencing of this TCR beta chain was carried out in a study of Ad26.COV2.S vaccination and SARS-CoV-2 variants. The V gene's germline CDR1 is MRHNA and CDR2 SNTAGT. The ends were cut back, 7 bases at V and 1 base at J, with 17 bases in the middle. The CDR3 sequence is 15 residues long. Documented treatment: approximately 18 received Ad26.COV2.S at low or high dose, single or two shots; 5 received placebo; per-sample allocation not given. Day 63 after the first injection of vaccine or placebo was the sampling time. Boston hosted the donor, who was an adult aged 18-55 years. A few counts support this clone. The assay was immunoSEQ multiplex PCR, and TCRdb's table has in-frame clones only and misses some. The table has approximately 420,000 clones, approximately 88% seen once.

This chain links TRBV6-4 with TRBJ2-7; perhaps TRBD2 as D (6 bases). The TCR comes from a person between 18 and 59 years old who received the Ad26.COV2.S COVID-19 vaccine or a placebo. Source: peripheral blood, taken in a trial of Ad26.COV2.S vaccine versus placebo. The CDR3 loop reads CASTFRDSVSYEQYF. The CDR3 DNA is TGTGCCAGCACCTTCCGGGACTCTGTTTCCTACGAGCAGTACTTC.